This T cell receptor beta chain was profiled in a study of vaccination effects on CD4 cells after COVID-19. The V gene's germline CDR1 is WSHSY and CDR2 SAAADI. Trimming cost V 6 bases and J 2 bases, with 14 bases left between them. CDR3 length: 15 residues. Concerning this clone: Its matching antigen is unknown.

Once cultured for nine to ten days, the cells underwent separation to obtain CD4+ T cells. Participants got two doses of BNT162b2 or mRNA-1273 vaccine. Some clones are missing from TCRdb's copy, which holds only in-frame ones; the method was immunoSEQ multiplex PCR. This table has tens of thousands of clones, less than 75% appearing once. The chain uses TRBV10-2 and TRBJ1-5; D remains unclear. The TCR originated in a human donor who received a COVID-19 vaccine. This material consisted of CD4+ T cells from PBMCs cultured without peptide, taken after COVID-19 vaccination. CDR3 in DNA: TGCGCCAGCAGCCCCCTTGACGGGGGCAATCAGCCCCAGCATTTT. Residues: CASSPLDGGNQPQHF.